Following are 18 T cell receptor beta chains from one sample sequenced in a study of cytomegalovirus exposure and HLA in healthy donors. PCR amplification relied on 60 Vbeta primers (plus 13 Jbeta primers). Sequencing was performed with immunoSEQ multiplex PCR; in TCRdb, only in-frame clones are kept and a portion is missing. The data hold about 60,000 clones, with 60% to 80% observed a single time. Sequenced material: PBMCs. These receptors originate from a woman aged 40-49 years in good health and CMV-seropositive.

This sequence joins TRBV11-2 and TRBJ1-1; tentatively, D is TRBD1 (6 bases). CDR1 is SGHAT and CDR2 is FQNNGV in the germline V gene. Trimming cost V 5 bases and J 8 bases, with 18 bases left between them. The CDR3 loop spans 14 amino acids. The CDR3 DNA is TGTGCCAGCAGCGCGACAGGTCGGGTTCGGGAAGCTTTCTTT. Translating it yields CASSATGRVREAFF.

This clone has only a few counts. Different DNA sequences within this sample yield the same CDR3. V and J are TRBV10-2 and TRBJ1-5, with 11 positions matching TRBD1. Germline V gene lookup returns CDR1 WSHSY and CDR2 SAAADI. The CDR3 totals 13 residues. V dropped 7 bases and J dropped 7; count of bases not matched to a gene: 3. CDR3 DNA sequence: TGCGCCAGCAAGGGACAGGGGGACCAGCCCCAGCATTTT. It codes for CASKGQGDQPQHF.

The rearrangement uses TRBV29-1 and TRBJ2-1; 13 bases are shared with TRBD2. V gave up 2 bases and J gave up 9 bases; unmatched junction bases: 1. Germline CDR1 is SQVTM and CDR2 is ANQGSEA. CDR3 length equals 13 residues. CDR3: CSVETSGRVEQFF. The CDR3 nucleotides are TGCAGCGTTGAAACTAGCGGGAGGGTTGAGCAGTTCTTC.

The chain is built from TRBV16 and TRBJ2-2; TRBD1 matches at 7 bases. The CDR3 runs to 16 residues. J gave up 0 bases and V 3 bases, and 4 bases lay outside the gene matches. Germline CDR1 is KGHSY and CDR2 is FQNENV. The CDR3 reads CASSQTGTANTGELFF. CDR3 nucleotide sequence: TGTGCCAGCAGCCAGACCGGGACAGCGAACACCGGGGAGCTGTTTTTT.

V gene TRBV6-1 combines with J gene TRBJ1-4, with D perhaps TRBD1 (6 bases). V was clipped by 11 bases and J by 5 bases, with 15 bases between them. The germline V gene encodes CDR1 MNHNS and CDR2 SASEGT. The CDR3 spans 13 residues. Here the CDR3 reads CAGGQSHNEKLFF. The CDR3 DNA sequence: TGTGCCGGTGGACAGTCTCACAATGAAAAACTGTTTTTT.

The chain carries TRBV6-1 and TRBJ1-2; D is uncertain. The CDR3 is made up of 15 amino acids. V was clipped by 3 bases and J by 0 bases, with 11 bases between them. Germline CDR1 reads MNHNS; CDR2 reads SASEGT. CDR3 nucleotides: TGTGCCAGCAGTGATCCGACACTCGCTAACTATGGCTACACCTTC. Encoded protein: CASSDPTLANYGYTF.

The chain uses TRBV19 and TRBJ1-1; D might be TRBD1 (5 bases). CDR1 is LNHDA and CDR2 is SQIVND in the germline V gene (reference sequence). The CDR3 contains 14 residues. V was clipped by 5 bases and J by 0 bases, with 10 bases between them. The CDR3 sequence is CASSYSGLNTEAFF. The CDR3 nucleotides are TGTGCCAGTAGTTACTCAGGGTTGAACACTGAAGCTTTCTTT.

This chain uses TRBV19 with TRBJ1-5, with no clear D. The germline gives CDR1 LNHDA, CDR2 SQIVND (reference sequence). CDR3 length equals 12 residues. Trimming left V 5 bases short and J 6 bases short, with 8 bases between. CDR3 sequence (DNA): TGTGCCAGTAGTCGGGAGGGTCAGCCCCAGCATTTT. This gives the protein CASSREGQPQHF.

This chain uses TRBV4-3 with TRBJ2-2, with D perhaps matching TRBD1 (5 bases). Germline values: CDR1 LGHNA, CDR2 YSLEER. V lost 4 bases to trimming and J lost 6 bases, with 9 bases between them. The CDR3 covers 13 residues. The CDR3 here is CASSLQAPGELFF. The CDR3 nucleotides are TGCGCCAGCAGCCTACAGGCTCCCGGGGAGCTGTTTTTT.

The rearrangement links TRBV2 to TRBJ2-2; D is possibly TRBD1 (5 bases). Germline V gene lookup returns CDR1 SNHLY and CDR2 FYNNEI. This CDR3 is built from 13 residues. Trimming stripped 7 bases from V and 7 bases from J, with 13 bases between. The CDR3 spells CASMGPWNGELFF. The CDR3 region has the DNA TGTGCCAGCATGGGGCCTTGGAACGGGGAGCTGTTTTTT.

The genes are TRBV29-1 and TRBJ2-7, with 9 bases matching TRBD1. V shed 7 bases and J 5 bases; nucleotides not matched to a gene: 3. From germline, CDR1 is SQVTM and CDR2 ANQGSEA. This CDR3 has 11 residues. CDR3 nucleotide sequence: TGCAGCGGCTGGACAGGGGACGAGCAGTACTTC. It translates to CSGWTGDEQYF.

The chain couples TRBV7-6 to TRBJ2-6; D is uncertain. This CDR3 region has 16 residues. V dropped 0 bases and J dropped 0 bases, with 6 bases sitting between them. Germline V lookup: CDR1 SGHVS, CDR2 FNYEAQ. CDR3 DNA: TGTGCCAGCAGCTTAGCCGGAGCCTCTGGGGCCAACGTCCTGACTTTC. Protein sequence: CASSLAGASGANVLTF.

The chain joins TRBV9 to TRBJ1-1; 8 bases line up with TRBD1. V lost 4 bases, J lost 2 bases, and 4 bases stayed unmatched. Germline V gene lookup returns CDR1 SGDLS and CDR2 YYNGEE. The length of the CDR3 is 14 residues. CDR3 protein: CASSQGQVNTEAFF. The CDR3 DNA reads TGTGCCAGCAGCCAGGGACAGGTTAACACTGAAGCTTTCTTT.

The chain has TRBV5-1 and TRBJ2-7, with 7 bases matching TRBD2. Trimming at V came to 3 bases and at J to 0 bases, leaving 3 bases not matched to a gene. Germline CDR1 is SGHRS and CDR2 is YFSETQ. This CDR3 is built from 14 residues. This CDR3 is CASSYGGSSYEQYF. The CDR3 DNA reads as TGCGCCAGCAGCTACGGGGGGAGCTCCTACGAGCAGTACTTC. Looking up the rest from reference TRBV5-1 and TRBJ2-7 gives the full variable domain: KAGVTQTPRYLIKTRGQQVTLSCSPISGHRSVSWYQQTPGQGLQFLFEYFSETQRNKGNFPGRFSGRQFSNSRSEMNVSTLELGDSALYLCASSYGGSSYEQYFGPGTRLTVT.

The CDR3 nucleotides are TGTGCCAGTAGTCGCCGGGGGAACATTCAGTACTTC. This sequence encodes CASSRRGNIQYF. This sequence joins TRBV19 and TRBJ2-4; D may be TRBD2 (6 bases). V was clipped by 5 bases and J by 7 bases, with 9 bases between them. The V gene's germline CDR1 is LNHDA and CDR2 SQIVND (reference sequence). CDR3 size: 12 residues. Supplemented by reference TRBV19 and TRBJ2-4, the full variable domain reads DGGITQSPKYLFRKEGQNVTLSCEQNLNHDAMYWYRQDPGQGLRLIYYSQIVNDFQKGDIAEGYSVSREKKESFPLTVTSAQKNPTAFYLCASSRRGNIQYFGAGTRLSVL.

The chain recombines TRBV7-7 with TRBJ2-5; tentative D call: TRBD1 (6 bases). This CDR3 is 13 amino acids long. The germline V gene has CDR1 SSHAT and CDR2 FNYEAQ (reference sequence). Trimming took 10 bases from V and 2 from J, leaving 14 bases between them. The CDR3 is CATQGQNQETQYF. In nucleotides, the CDR3 is TGTGCCACCCAGGGGCAGAATCAAGAGACCCAGTACTTC.

The J gene is TRBJ2-1, the V gene TRBV9; 10 nucleotides line up with TRBD2. The trim removed 3 bases at V and 5 bases at J, leaving 8 bases unmatched. In germline, CDR1 is SGDLS, CDR2 YYNGEE. The CDR3 length is 16 residues. The CDR3 spells CASSAIAGGRNNEQFF. CDR3 sequence (DNA): TGTGCCAGCAGCGCCATAGCGGGGGGCAGGAACAATGAGCAGTTCTTC. Based on the CDR3 plus reference TRBV9 and TRBJ2-1, the full variable domain is DSGVTQTPKHLITATGQRVTLRCSPRSGDLSVYWYQQSLDQGLQFLIQYYNGEERAKGNILERFSAQQFPDLHSELNLSSLELGDSALYFCASSAIAGGRNNEQFFGPGTRLTVL.

The V and J genes are TRBV19 and TRBJ2-5, with D perhaps TRBD2 (6 bases). Germline V CDR1 and CDR2: LNHDA, SQIVND (reference sequence). The CDR3 extends over 16 amino acids. V was pared by 4 bases and J by 4 bases, with 19 bases between. CDR3 DNA sequence: TGTGCCAGTAGTAGGGCGTGGGGAGGCAGGCGAGAGACCCAGTACTTC. Protein product: CASSRAWGGRRETQYF.